A single sample is the source of the 17 T cell receptor beta chains below, sequenced in a study of sequential checkpoint blockade in melanoma. Treatment defined: randomized to nivolumab then ipilimumab (arm A) or the reverse (arm B). Sequenced by immunoSEQ multiplex PCR; TCRdb stores in-frame clones only, minus some. This table has some 40,000 clones, roughly 88% appearing once. The starting material was CD8+ T cells sorted from blood (inferred from file names), obtained from a patient given nivolumab and ipilimumab in sequence. Receptors were obtained from a human donor with melanoma.

The chain combines TRBV4-1 with TRBJ1-1, with D tentatively TRBD1 (5 bases). CDR3 size: 16 residues. V was trimmed by 3 bases and J by 0 bases, leaving 14 bases between them. Germline CDR1 MGHRA, CDR2 YSYEKL. The CDR3, as DNA: TGCGCCAGCAGCCAGGGGGGGGTGGCCATGAACACTGAAGCTTTCTTT. Its translation: CASSQGGVAMNTEAFF.

The rearrangement links TRBV27 to TRBJ1-5; TRBD1 matches 9 bases. Germline-derived CDR1 and CDR2 are MNHEY and SMNVEV (reference sequence). The CDR3 covers 14 residues. V shed 8 bases, J shed 2 bases, and the junction held 4 bases outside the gene matches. The CDR3 is CASGDRDGNQPQHF. In DNA, the CDR3 is TGTGCCAGCGGGGACAGGGATGGCAATCAGCCCCAGCATTTT.

The chain uses TRBV19 and TRBJ1-1, with D maybe TRBD1 (5 bases). Trimming cost V 7 bases and J 6 bases, with 21 bases left between them. CDR3 length equals 15 residues. Germline-derived CDR1 and CDR2 are LNHDA and SQIVND (reference sequence). The CDR3 region has the DNA TGTGCCAGTATCGACAGACGTTTGGGTTTCGCTGAAGCTTTCTTT. As protein: CASIDRRLGFAEAFF.

The chain recombines TRBV14 with TRBJ2-3, with 10 bases that match TRBD2. Germline-derived CDR1 and CDR2 are SGHDN and FVKESK. Germline trimming cut 3 bases from V and 4 bases from J; bases unmatched to any gene: 4. The CDR3 has 15 amino acids. The CDR3 sequence: CASSHLAGAADTQYF. CDR3 DNA: TGTGCCAGCAGCCACCTAGCGGGAGCAGCAGATACGCAGTATTTT. Based on the CDR3 plus reference TRBV14 and TRBJ2-3, the full variable domain is EAGVTQFPSHSVIEKGQTVTLRCDPISGHDNLYWYRRVMGKEIKFLLHFVKESKQDESGMPNNRFLAERTGGTYSTLKVQPAELEDSGVYFCASSHLAGAADTQYFGPGTRLTVL.

The chain uses TRBV29-1 and TRBJ2-7; 7 nucleotides line up with TRBD2. Germline trimming cut 6 bases from V and 2 bases from J; bases unmatched to any gene: 7. CDR3 length equals 13 residues. The germline V gene encodes CDR1 SQVTM and CDR2 ANQGSEA. The CDR3 protein is CSVLGLAAYEQYF. The CDR3 DNA is TGCAGCGTCCTGGGGCTAGCGGCCTACGAGCAGTACTTC.

This clone has just a few counts. This chain uses TRBV7-6 with TRBJ2-1, with D tentatively TRBD2 (6 bases). Deletions cut 5 bases from V and 9 bases from J, with 20 bases between. This CDR3 is built from 15 residues. CDR1 is SGHVS, CDR2 FNYEAQ, per germline. This CDR3 is CASSTLSSGVGEQFF. The DNA for the CDR3 is TGTGCCAGCAGCACCCTTTCGTCGGGGGTGGGTGAGCAGTTCTTC.

The chain links TRBV29-1 to TRBJ2-1; possible D gene TRBD1, 5 bases. CDR3 length: 12 amino acids. Per germline, CDR1 SQVTM and CDR2 ANQGSEA. Deletions cut 6 bases from V and 4 bases from J, with 10 bases between. The CDR3 region is CSVEQVYNEQFF. The CDR3, as DNA: TGCAGCGTGGAACAGGTTTACAATGAGCAGTTCTTC.

The chain couples TRBV28 to TRBJ2-5; no definite D call. CDR3 length: 14 residues. Looked up from germline, CDR1 is MDHEN and CDR2 is SYDVKM. Between the trimmed V and J ends, which lost 6 bases and 2 bases, there was a span of 13 bases. CDR3 nucleotides: TGTGCCAGCAGCCCCCGGCTGCGGCAAGAGACCCAGTACTTC. It translates to CASSPRLRQETQYF.

This clone was counted a single time. The chain recombines TRBV18 with TRBJ2-6, with TRBD1 matching over 8 bases. The CDR3 loop spans 16 amino acids. Germline CDR1 and CDR2: KGHSH and LQKENI. V lost 3 bases, J lost 0 bases, and 1 base stayed unmatched. CDR3 amino acids: CASSPGQVSGANVLTF. CDR3 sequence (DNA): TGTGCCAGCTCACCGGGACAGGTCTCTGGGGCCAACGTCCTGACTTTC.

The rearrangement links TRBV7-9 to TRBJ1-1; no firm D call. V was trimmed by 6 bases and J by 11 bases, leaving 13 bases between them. The V gene's germline CDR1 is SEHNR and CDR2 FQNEAQ (reference sequence). The CDR3 is 11 amino acids. The CDR3: CASRQIASAFF. As DNA, the CDR3 is TGTGCCAGCAGGCAAATCGCTAGCGCTTTCTTT.

This clone was counted once. The chain combines TRBV5-4 with TRBJ1-1, with D unclear. The CDR3 spans 16 residues. The germline V gene encodes CDR1 SGHNT and CDR2 YYREEE (reference sequence). The V and J ends lost 0 bases and 1 base respectively, with 13 bases between them. As DNA, the CDR3 is TGTGCCAGCAGCTTGGCCGCCGGTCCCGGGAACACTGAAGCTTTCTTT. It encodes CASSLAAGPGNTEAFF.

By sample share, this clone is medium-sized (0.01 to 0.1%). This chain links TRBV6-1 with TRBJ1-5; possible D gene TRBD1, 5 bases. The CDR3 is 14 residues long. V lost 7 bases to trimming and J lost 3 bases, with 13 bases between them. Germline V gene lookup returns CDR1 MNHNS and CDR2 SASEGT. The CDR3 bases are TGTGCCAGCAATGCGGGGCCTGACAATCAGCCCCAGCATTTT. It yields the protein CASNAGPDNQPQHF.

The V call is TRBV7-6, the J call TRBJ2-2; TRBD2 matches 9 bases. This CDR3 is 16 amino acids long. The V and J ends lost 5 bases and 4 bases, in that order; junction bases with no gene match: 8. The germline gives CDR1 SGHVS, CDR2 FNYEAQ. CDR3 sequence: CASSPSAGGGTGELFF. CDR3 coding DNA: TGTGCCAGCAGCCCCTCAGCGGGAGGTGGCACCGGGGAGCTGTTTTTT.

This chain connects TRBV5-6 to TRBJ2-1; no clear D. Germline V gives CDR1 SGHDT, CDR2 YYEEEE. This CDR3 region has 12 residues. V gave up 0 bases and J gave up 9 bases, with 7 bases separating them. CDR3 in DNA: TGTGCCAGCAGCTTGGGCGACATTGAGCAGTTCTTC. It encodes CASSLGDIEQFF.

The rearrangement links TRBV27 to TRBJ2-7, with D possibly being TRBD2 (6 bases). CDR1 is MNHEY and CDR2 is SMNVEV in the germline V gene (reference sequence). Trimming shortened V by 1 base and J by 0 bases, and 7 bases separated the two germline ends. This CDR3 contains 14 residues. The CDR3 protein is CASSLWGDSYEQYF. CDR3 sequence (DNA): TGTGCCAGCAGTTTATGGGGGGACTCCTACGAGCAGTACTTC.

V and J are TRBV7-6 and TRBJ2-3; D call uncertain. V lost 4 bases, J lost 6 bases, and 8 bases lay in between. Germline loops: CDR1 SGHVS, CDR2 FNYEAQ. This CDR3 is 12 amino acids long. The CDR3 coding sequence is TGTGCCAGCAGCTCCGCCGGGGATACGCAGTATTTT. Translating it yields CASSSAGDTQYF.

V and J are TRBV6-1 and TRBJ1-1; D not certain. V shed 1 base and J shed 7 bases, with 7 bases lying between them. This CDR3 region has 12 residues. Germline values: CDR1 MNHNS, CDR2 SASEGT. The CDR3 region has the DNA TGTGCCAGCAGTGAAGGAGTGGTTGAAGCTTTCTTT. This gives the protein CASSEGVVEAFF.